The entry that follows covers one TCR beta chain sequence. This specimen comes from a study of identifying expanded T cells in peripheral blood. The CDR3 runs 16 residues. V shed 6 bases and J shed 1 base, with 21 bases lying between them. CDR1 SQVTM and CDR2 ANQGSEA come from the germline V gene. Generated by immunoSEQ multiplex PCR, the TCRdb table keeps only in-frame clones and is missing some. The sample lists more than 80,000 clones, about 91% occurring once. The rearrangement links TRBV29-1 to TRBJ1-1; D remains unclear. Specimen: blood. The TCR comes from a person aged 18 to 70 in good health. CDR3 region: CSVYSFDSRKNTEAFF. The CDR3 region has the DNA TGCAGCGTCTACTCCTTTGATAGCAGGAAGAACACTGAAGCTTTCTTT.